A selection of T cell receptor beta chains follows, all from one sample in a study of blood T cell repertoires in COVID-19. This table comes from immunoSEQ multiplex PCR, and its TCRdb copy is limited to in-frame clones, with some not included. Among 90,000 to 150,000 clones listed, around nine tenths were seen once. Material: peripheral blood. The receptors derive from a human donor with acute or convalescent COVID-19. The donor label of this sample is uncertain. Both conserved end residues are part of each CDR3. The D gene is left open where the match is weak. Clone sizes are given selectively: once, few, many, or a class where the clone is expanded.

j_call: TRBJ1-1
d_call: .
clone_size: .
v_call: TRBV6-5
cdr3_nt: TGTGCCAGCAGTTACTCTTACAGGGCCACTGAAGCTTTCTTT
cdr3_aa: CASSYSYRATEAFF

j_call: TRBJ2-7
d_call: .
clone_size: once
v_call: TRBV5-1
cdr3_nt: TGCGCCAGCAGCTTGGACTCCCAGGTCCCATTTTACGAGCAGTACTTC
cdr3_aa: CASSLDSQVPFYEQYF

j_call: TRBJ2-1
d_call: TRBD2
clone_size: .
v_call: TRBV11-1
cdr3_nt: TGTGCCAGCAGCTCCGGGACTAGCGGATACAATGAGCAGTTCTTC
cdr3_aa: CASSSGTSGYNEQFF

j_call: TRBJ1-2
d_call: TRBD1
clone_size: .
v_call: TRBV28
cdr3_nt: TGTGCCAGCAGTTTGCAGGACAGGGGCTATGGCTACACCTTC
cdr3_aa: CASSLQDRGYGYTF

j_call: TRBJ1-2
d_call: .
clone_size: .
v_call: TRBV5-1
cdr3_nt: TGCGCCAGCAGCTTGCGGTCGTGGCAGGACTATGGCTACACCTTC
cdr3_aa: CASSLRSWQDYGYTF

j_call: TRBJ2-7
d_call: TRBD1
clone_size: .
v_call: TRBV5-1
cdr3_nt: TGCGCCAGCAGCCCCGGGACAGGTCCCTACGAGCAGTACTTC
cdr3_aa: CASSPGTGPYEQYF

j_call: TRBJ1-1
d_call: TRBD1
clone_size: .
v_call: TRBV19
cdr3_nt: TGTGCCAGTAGTACTTTAGGGGGCCTCATGGCTGAAGCTTTCTTT
cdr3_aa: CASSTLGGLMAEAFF

j_call: TRBJ1-4
d_call: TRBD1
clone_size: few
v_call: TRBV7-9
cdr3_nt: TGTGCCAGCAGCTCTATCCCGGGACAGGGGGATGAAAAACTGTTTTTT
cdr3_aa: CASSSIPGQGDEKLFF

j_call: TRBJ2-2
d_call: .
clone_size: .
v_call: TRBV28
cdr3_nt: TGTGCCAGCAGCCTTTATGGTATAGAAATTCCCGGGGAGCTGTTTTTT
cdr3_aa: CASSLYGIEIPGELFF

j_call: TRBJ1-4
d_call: TRBD1
clone_size: few
v_call: TRBV10-3
cdr3_nt: TGTGCCATCAGTGAGTCACGTCCGGGACAGGTACTTTTT
cdr3_aa: CAISESRPGQVLF

j_call: TRBJ2-7
d_call: TRBD2
clone_size: .
v_call: TRBV4-1
cdr3_nt: TGCGCCAGCAGCCAAGAAATCGGCGGGGGGGCCTTGTCCTACGAGCAGTACTTC
cdr3_aa: CASSQEIGGGALSYEQYF

j_call: TRBJ1-5
d_call: .
clone_size: .
v_call: TRBV7-2
cdr3_nt: TGTGCCAGCAGCTTAGGCGGACAGAACAATCAGCCCCAGCATTTT
cdr3_aa: CASSLGGQNNQPQHF

j_call: TRBJ2-3
d_call: .
clone_size: .
v_call: TRBV19
cdr3_nt: TGTGCCAGTAGTATCCGCCTTTGGGAGGTCACAGATACGCAGTATTTT
cdr3_aa: CASSIRLWEVTDTQYF

j_call: TRBJ1-2
d_call: TRBD1
clone_size: .
v_call: TRBV5-6
cdr3_nt: TGTGCCAGCAGCTTGAGAGGACAGGGAGGCTATGGCTACACCTTC
cdr3_aa: CASSLRGQGGYGYTF

j_call: TRBJ2-1
d_call: TRBD2
clone_size: .
v_call: TRBV5-1
cdr3_nt: TGCGCCAGCAGCCGACTAGCGGGACGTGATGAGCAGTTCTTC
cdr3_aa: CASSRLAGRDEQFF

j_call: TRBJ1-1
d_call: .
clone_size: .
v_call: TRBV5-5
cdr3_nt: TGTGCCAGCAGCTTGACGGTACTCGTTGAAGCTTTCTTT
cdr3_aa: CASSLTVLVEAFF

j_call: TRBJ1-6
d_call: .
clone_size: few
v_call: TRBV27
cdr3_nt: TGTGCCAGCAGTTTATCAAGGTCGACAGGCAATTCACCCCTCCACTTT
cdr3_aa: CASSLSRSTGNSPLHF

j_call: TRBJ2-7
d_call: .
clone_size: .
v_call: TRBV28
cdr3_nt: TGTGCCAGCAGTTTGCAGGGGTCCTACGAGCAGTACTTC
cdr3_aa: CASSLQGSYEQYF

j_call: TRBJ1-2
d_call: TRBD1
clone_size: .
v_call: TRBV19
cdr3_nt: TGTGCCAGTAGGATTCTGGGAAGACAGGGAGATGGCTACACCTTC
cdr3_aa: CASRILGRQGDGYTF

j_call: TRBJ2-7
d_call: .
clone_size: .
v_call: TRBV2
cdr3_nt: TGTGCCAGCAGTCGTTCCTACGAGCAGTACTTC
cdr3_aa: CASSRSYEQYF

j_call: TRBJ2-5
d_call: .
clone_size: .
v_call: TRBV28
cdr3_nt: TGTGCCAGCAGGAAAGGGGCAGGGGCCGACACAAGAGAGACCCAGTACTTC
cdr3_aa: CASRKGAGADTRETQYF

j_call: TRBJ2-7
d_call: TRBD1
clone_size: .
v_call: TRBV7-8
cdr3_nt: TGTGCCAGCAGCTTAGAGCTCCCGGGACAGAGCTACGAGCAGTACTTC
cdr3_aa: CASSLELPGQSYEQYF

j_call: TRBJ1-2
d_call: .
clone_size: .
v_call: TRBV7-2
cdr3_nt: TGTGCCAGCACCCCACCGGACTCTAACTATGGCTACACCTTC
cdr3_aa: CASTPPDSNYGYTF

j_call: TRBJ2-7
d_call: .
clone_size: .
v_call: TRBV19
cdr3_nt: TGTGCCAGTAGTATGGGCAACAATAACGAGCAGTACTTC
cdr3_aa: CASSMGNNNEQYF

j_call: TRBJ1-2
d_call: TRBD1
clone_size: .
v_call: TRBV5-1
cdr3_nt: TGCGCCAGCAGTCGGACAGGGGGCGATGGCTACACCTTC
cdr3_aa: CASSRTGGDGYTF

j_call: TRBJ2-7
d_call: TRBD1
clone_size: .
v_call: TRBV3-1/TRBV3-2
cdr3_nt: TGTGCCAGCAGCCGCCGGGACAGAGACTACGAGCAGTACTTC
cdr3_aa: CASSRRDRDYEQYF

j_call: TRBJ2-7
d_call: TRBD1
clone_size: .
v_call: TRBV19
cdr3_nt: TGTGCCAGTAGTTCCGGGACAGGGGGTTACGAGCAGTACTTC
cdr3_aa: CASSSGTGGYEQYF

j_call: TRBJ1-1
d_call: TRBD1
clone_size: .
v_call: TRBV28
cdr3_nt: TGTGCCAGCAGTAGGGGACAGTATGAAGCTTTCTTT
cdr3_aa: CASSRGQYEAFF

j_call: TRBJ1-2
d_call: .
clone_size: .
v_call: TRBV2
cdr3_nt: TGTGCCAGCAGAGCGACAGTCTACACCTTC
cdr3_aa: CASRATVYTF

j_call: TRBJ2-1
d_call: .
clone_size: .
v_call: TRBV3-1/TRBV3-2
cdr3_nt: TGTGCCAGCAGCCAAGAAGGGGGAGGGAATGAGCAGTTCTTC
cdr3_aa: CASSQEGGGNEQFF

j_call: TRBJ1-1
d_call: TRBD1
clone_size: .
v_call: TRBV27
cdr3_nt: TGTGCCAGCAGTTCATATTACATACAGGGGGTCGCGAACACTGAAGCTTTCTTT
cdr3_aa: CASSSYYIQGVANTEAFF

j_call: TRBJ1-2
d_call: .
clone_size: .
v_call: TRBV7-3
cdr3_nt: TGTGCCAGCAGCTCCACCTCTACGAATGGCTACACCTTC
cdr3_aa: CASSSTSTNGYTF

j_call: TRBJ2-1
d_call: TRBD2
clone_size: .
v_call: TRBV7-2
cdr3_nt: TGTGCCAGCAGCTTAGTTACGACTAGCGGGAGGGGAAATGAGCAGTTCTTC
cdr3_aa: CASSLVTTSGRGNEQFF

j_call: TRBJ2-2
d_call: TRBD2
clone_size: .
v_call: TRBV30
cdr3_nt: TGTGCCTGGAGACGTGGACTAGCGGGAGGGCCTCACGGGGAGCTGTTTTTT
cdr3_aa: CAWRRGLAGGPHGELFF

j_call: TRBJ1-6
d_call: .
clone_size: .
v_call: TRBV2
cdr3_nt: TGTGCCAGCAGGGGAGGGATTAATTCACCCCTCCACTTT
cdr3_aa: CASRGGINSPLHF

j_call: TRBJ2-7
d_call: .
clone_size: once
v_call: TRBV18
cdr3_nt: TGTGCCAGCTCACTAGGGAGTAACTCTGGGGTTTTCGAGCAGTACTTC
cdr3_aa: CASSLGSNSGVFEQYF

j_call: TRBJ1-2
d_call: TRBD1
clone_size: .
v_call: TRBV3-1/TRBV3-2
cdr3_nt: TGTGCCAGCAGCCAAGGGGTTGGACAGGAGTCGATGTACTATGGCCACACCTTC
cdr3_aa: CASSQGVGQESMYYGHTF

j_call: TRBJ1-3
d_call: TRBD1
clone_size: .
v_call: TRBV11-2
cdr3_nt: TGTGCCAGCAGCTCAACCAGGAGTCGGACAGGGGGCGAAGGAAACACCATATATTTT
cdr3_aa: CASSSTRSRTGGEGNTIYF

j_call: TRBJ1-6
d_call: TRBD1
clone_size: .
v_call: TRBV7-6
cdr3_nt: TGTGCCAGCAGCTTAGCGACCCCGGGACAGAGGAATTCACCCCTCCACTTT
cdr3_aa: CASSLATPGQRNSPLHF

j_call: TRBJ1-6
d_call: TRBD1
clone_size: few
v_call: TRBV30
cdr3_nt: TGTGCCTGGAGTGCTTGGACAGGGGCGGATTCACCCCTCCACTTT
cdr3_aa: CAWSAWTGADSPLHF

j_call: TRBJ2-1
d_call: TRBD2
clone_size: .
v_call: TRBV3-1/TRBV3-2
cdr3_nt: TGTGCCAGCAGCCAACATGGACTAGGCGCCCACAATGAGCAGTTCTTC
cdr3_aa: CASSQHGLGAHNEQFF

j_call: TRBJ2-1
d_call: .
clone_size: .
v_call: TRBV5-1
cdr3_nt: TGCGCCAGCAGCTCAGATAACTCCTACAATGAGCAGTTCTTC
cdr3_aa: CASSSDNSYNEQFF

j_call: TRBJ1-4
d_call: .
clone_size: .
v_call: TRBV3-1/TRBV3-2
cdr3_nt: TGTGCCAGCAGCCACCGGACGGATACAGGTGAAAAACTGTTTTTT
cdr3_aa: CASSHRTDTGEKLFF

j_call: TRBJ2-5
d_call: TRBD1
clone_size: .
v_call: TRBV5-4
cdr3_nt: TGTGCCAGCAGCCTCGGGGGGACAGGGGCCGGAGAGACCCAGTACTTC
cdr3_aa: CASSLGGTGAGETQYF

j_call: TRBJ1-5
d_call: .
clone_size: .
v_call: TRBV7-2
cdr3_nt: TGTGCCAGCAGCCCCTTGGGGGGGAGGGGGCCCCAGCATTTT
cdr3_aa: CASSPLGGRGPQHF

j_call: TRBJ2-2
d_call: .
clone_size: .
v_call: TRBV5-6
cdr3_nt: TGTGCCAGCAGCTTGGGGCGGTACACCGGGGAGCTGTTTTTT
cdr3_aa: CASSLGRYTGELFF

j_call: TRBJ2-1
d_call: TRBD2
clone_size: .
v_call: TRBV27
cdr3_nt: TGTGCCAGCAGTTTATCCACTTTAGCGGGAGCGAACAATGAGCAGTTCTTC
cdr3_aa: CASSLSTLAGANNEQFF

j_call: TRBJ1-5
d_call: TRBD1
clone_size: .
v_call: TRBV15
cdr3_nt: TGTGCCACCAGCTTGTCGGACAGGGGGACTCAGCCCCAGCATTTT
cdr3_aa: CATSLSDRGTQPQHF

j_call: TRBJ1-3
d_call: .
clone_size: .
v_call: TRBV28
cdr3_nt: TGTGCCAGCAGTTTGGGCACGACAGACACCATATATTTT
cdr3_aa: CASSLGTTDTIYF

j_call: TRBJ2-5
d_call: TRBD2
clone_size: .
v_call: TRBV2
cdr3_nt: TGTGCCAGCAGCGACGGGACTAGAGAGACCCAGTACTTC
cdr3_aa: CASSDGTRETQYF

j_call: TRBJ2-1
d_call: .
clone_size: .
v_call: TRBV7-7
cdr3_nt: TGTGCCAGCAGCTTGGGCCAGTACAATGAGCAGTTCTTC
cdr3_aa: CASSLGQYNEQFF

j_call: TRBJ1-1
d_call: .
clone_size: .
v_call: TRBV28
cdr3_nt: TGTGCCAGCAGTTTAGACGGGGACACTGAAGCTTTCTTT
cdr3_aa: CASSLDGDTEAFF

j_call: TRBJ1-6
d_call: .
clone_size: few
v_call: TRBV7-3
cdr3_nt: TGTGCCAGCAGCTTGAAAGGGAGGAATTCACCCCTCCACTTT
cdr3_aa: CASSLKGRNSPLHF

j_call: TRBJ2-1
d_call: .
clone_size: .
v_call: TRBV3-1/TRBV3-2
cdr3_nt: TGTGCCAGCAGCCATGGGGAGCCAGGTGAGCAGTTCTTC
cdr3_aa: CASSHGEPGEQFF

j_call: TRBJ1-1
d_call: .
clone_size: .
v_call: TRBV15
cdr3_nt: TGTGCCACCAGCAGAGGTTTGCAGGGGACTGAAGCTTTCTTT
cdr3_aa: CATSRGLQGTEAFF

j_call: TRBJ1-1
d_call: .
clone_size: .
v_call: TRBV5-1
cdr3_nt: TGCGCCAGCAGCTTGGAGGGGTTTAGGACCTTAAACACTGAAGCTTTCTTT
cdr3_aa: CASSLEGFRTLNTEAFF

j_call: TRBJ2-7
d_call: TRBD2
clone_size: .
v_call: TRBV11-2
cdr3_nt: TGTGCCAGCAGCTTAGATAGGTATGGCGGGAGAAACGACGAGCAGTACTTC
cdr3_aa: CASSLDRYGGRNDEQYF

j_call: TRBJ1-2
d_call: TRBD1
clone_size: .
v_call: TRBV10-3
cdr3_nt: TGTGCCATCAGCAGAAAGGGTATAACAGGGGCAAATGGCTACACCTTC
cdr3_aa: CAISRKGITGANGYTF

j_call: TRBJ1-1
d_call: .
clone_size: .
v_call: TRBV7-3
cdr3_nt: TGTGCCAGCAGCTTATTTACGAGGAGTGAAGCTTTCTTT
cdr3_aa: CASSLFTRSEAFF

j_call: TRBJ2-2
d_call: TRBD2
clone_size: .
v_call: TRBV2
cdr3_nt: TGTGCCAGCAGAAGACTAGCGGGAAGGGCCGGGGAGCTGTTTTTT
cdr3_aa: CASRRLAGRAGELFF